This TCR beta chain was sequenced during a study of shared clonotypes between healthy human individuals. Overall study results and limits: The diversity represented, both genetic and in exposure history, was limited by few donors.

Tens of thousands of T cell genomes, or about 290 ng DNA, went into unsorted PBMC replicate PCRs. Sequencing was performed on unsorted PBMC DNA using ten immunoSEQ deep assay plates. Profiling relied on immunoSEQ multiplex PCR, and the TCRdb table lists in-frame clones only, not all of them. The repertoire holds about 470,000 clones, with 75% to 85% as singletons. Concerning this clone itself: Its antigen is as yet unknown.

Sequenced sample: PBMCs. This clonotype originated in a woman aged 35 to 49 in good health. Some clones in this sample may be carry-over from other donors' samples.

This CDR3 is CASSPGSGSLADTQYF. CDR3 DNA sequence: TGTGCCAGCAGCCCCGGCAGCGGGAGTTTGGCAGATACGCAGTATTTT. V usage is TRBV9 and J usage is TRBJ2-3; 8 bases match TRBD2. V lost 4 bases, J lost 4 bases, and 11 bases stayed unmatched. Germline V gene data show CDR1 as SGDLS and CDR2 as YYNGEE. The CDR3 runs 16 residues.